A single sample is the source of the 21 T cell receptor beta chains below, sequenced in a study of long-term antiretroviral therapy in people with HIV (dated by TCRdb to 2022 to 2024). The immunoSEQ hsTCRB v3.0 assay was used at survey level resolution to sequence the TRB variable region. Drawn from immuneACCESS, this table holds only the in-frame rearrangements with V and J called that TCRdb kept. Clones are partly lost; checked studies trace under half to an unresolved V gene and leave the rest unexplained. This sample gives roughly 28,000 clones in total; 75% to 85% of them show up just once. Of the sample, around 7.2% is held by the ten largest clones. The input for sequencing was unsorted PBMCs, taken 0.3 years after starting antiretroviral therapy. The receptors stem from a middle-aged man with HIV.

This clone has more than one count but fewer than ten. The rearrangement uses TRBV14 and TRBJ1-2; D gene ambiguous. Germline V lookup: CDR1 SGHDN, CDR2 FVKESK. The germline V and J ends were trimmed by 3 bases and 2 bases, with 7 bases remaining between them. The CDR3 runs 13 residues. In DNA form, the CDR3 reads TGTGCCAGCAGCCAGAGCCAGAACTATGGCTACACCTTC. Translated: CASSQSQNYGYTF.

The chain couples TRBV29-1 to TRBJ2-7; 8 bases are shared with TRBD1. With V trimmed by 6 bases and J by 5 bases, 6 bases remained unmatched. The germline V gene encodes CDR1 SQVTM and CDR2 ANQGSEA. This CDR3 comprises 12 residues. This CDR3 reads CSVRDRWNEQYF. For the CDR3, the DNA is TGCAGCGTAAGGGACAGGTGGAACGAGCAGTACTTC.

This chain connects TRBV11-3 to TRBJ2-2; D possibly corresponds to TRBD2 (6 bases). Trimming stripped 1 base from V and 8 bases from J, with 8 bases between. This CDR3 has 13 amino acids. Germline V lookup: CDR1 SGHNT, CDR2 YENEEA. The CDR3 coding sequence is TGTGCCAGCAGCTTAGTCGGAGGGGGGGAGCTGTTTTTT. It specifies CASSLVGGGELFF.

The CDR3 DNA reads TGTGCCAGCACCAACATAGCCCCCTCGGGGCCCCAGCATTTT. This translates into CASTNIAPSGPQHF. This chain joins TRBV6-5 and TRBJ1-5; D ambiguous. V lost 7 bases and J lost 9, with 19 bases in between. Germline V CDR1 and CDR2: MNHEY, SVGAGI. The CDR3 consists of 14 residues.

The CDR3 nucleotides are TGTGCCAGCAGCTTTCACTACGAGCAGTACTTC. Translation: CASSFHYEQYF. The rearrangement uses TRBV5-5 and TRBJ2-7; D not resolved. The CDR3 contains 11 residues. CDR1 is SGHKS and CDR2 is YYEKEE in the germline V gene (reference sequence). Trimming took off 2 bases at V and 3 bases at J, with 3 bases between the two ends. The full variable domain, completed using reference TRBV5-5 and TRBJ2-7, is DAGVTQSPTHLIKTRGQQVTLRCSPISGHKSVSWYQQVLGQGPQFIFQYYEKEERGRGNFPDRFSARQFPNYSSELNVNALLLGDSALYLCASSFHYEQYFGPGTRLTVT.

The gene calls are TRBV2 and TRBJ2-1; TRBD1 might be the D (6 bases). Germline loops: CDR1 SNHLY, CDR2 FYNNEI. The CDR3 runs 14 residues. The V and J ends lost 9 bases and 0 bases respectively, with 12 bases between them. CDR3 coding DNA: TGTGCCAGTAACAGGGAGAGCTCCTACAATGAGCAGTTCTTC. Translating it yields CASNRESSYNEQFF.

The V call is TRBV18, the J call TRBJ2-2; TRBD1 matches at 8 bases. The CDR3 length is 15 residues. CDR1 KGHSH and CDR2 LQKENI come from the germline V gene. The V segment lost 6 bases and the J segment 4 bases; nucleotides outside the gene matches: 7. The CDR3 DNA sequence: TGTGCCAGCTCCGACGGACAGGGTGGCACCGGGGAGCTGTTTTTT. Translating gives CASSDGQGGTGELFF.

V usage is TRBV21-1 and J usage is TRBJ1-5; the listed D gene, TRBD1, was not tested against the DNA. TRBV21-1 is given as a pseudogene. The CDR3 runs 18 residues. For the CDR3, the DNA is TGTGCCAGCAGCCAGGGGGCCCCGGGGGCGTTCGGCAATCAGCCCCAGCATTTT. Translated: CASSQGAPGAFGNQPQHF.

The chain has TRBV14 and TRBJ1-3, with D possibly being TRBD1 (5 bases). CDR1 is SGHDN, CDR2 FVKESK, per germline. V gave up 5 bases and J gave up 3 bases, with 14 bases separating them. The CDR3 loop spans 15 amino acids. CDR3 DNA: TGTGCCAGCAGCATTCGGCCGGGGGATGGAAACACCATATATTTT. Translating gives CASSIRPGDGNTIYF.

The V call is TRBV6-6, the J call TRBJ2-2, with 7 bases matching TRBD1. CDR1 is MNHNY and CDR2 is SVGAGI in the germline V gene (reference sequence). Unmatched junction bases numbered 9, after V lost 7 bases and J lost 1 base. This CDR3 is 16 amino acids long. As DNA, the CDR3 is TGTGCCAGCAATAGACAGGGATTAGTGAACACCGGGGAGCTGTTTTTT. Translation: CASNRQGLVNTGELFF.

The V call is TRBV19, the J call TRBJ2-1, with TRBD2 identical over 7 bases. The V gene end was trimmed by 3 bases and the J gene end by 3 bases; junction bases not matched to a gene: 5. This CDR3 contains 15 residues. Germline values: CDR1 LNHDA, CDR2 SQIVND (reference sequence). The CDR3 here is CASSIGGGIYNEQFF. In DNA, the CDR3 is TGTGCCAGTAGTATTGGGGGAGGGATCTACAATGAGCAGTTCTTC.

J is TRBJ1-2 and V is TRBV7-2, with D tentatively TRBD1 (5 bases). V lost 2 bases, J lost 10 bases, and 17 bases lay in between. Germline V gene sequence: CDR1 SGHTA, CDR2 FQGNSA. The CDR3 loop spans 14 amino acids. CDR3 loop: CASSLTGTRKVYTF. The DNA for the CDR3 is TGTGCCAGCAGCTTAACGGGGACTAGGAAAGTCTACACCTTC.

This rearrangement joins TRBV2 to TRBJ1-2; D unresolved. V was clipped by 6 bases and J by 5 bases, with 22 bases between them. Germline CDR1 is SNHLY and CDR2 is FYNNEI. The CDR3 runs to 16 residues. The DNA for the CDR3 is TGTGCCAGCAGCGCGACACGGCCGGAGGTTGGTTATGGCTACACCTTC. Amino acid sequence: CASSATRPEVGYGYTF.

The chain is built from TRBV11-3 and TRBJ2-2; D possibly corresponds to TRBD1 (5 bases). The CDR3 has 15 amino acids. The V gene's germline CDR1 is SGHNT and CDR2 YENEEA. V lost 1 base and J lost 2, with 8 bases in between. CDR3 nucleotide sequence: TGTGCCAGCAGCTTAGCCGGACAAAACACCGGGGAGCTGTTTTTT. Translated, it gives CASSLAGQNTGELFF.

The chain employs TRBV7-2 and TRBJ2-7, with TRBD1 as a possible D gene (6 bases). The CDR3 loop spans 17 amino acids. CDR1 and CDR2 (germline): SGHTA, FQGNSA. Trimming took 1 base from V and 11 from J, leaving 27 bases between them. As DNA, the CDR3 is TGTGCCAGCAGCTTAGTACAGGGATCCGGGCAGGGTACAGAGGAGTACTTC. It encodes CASSLVQGSGQGTEEYF.

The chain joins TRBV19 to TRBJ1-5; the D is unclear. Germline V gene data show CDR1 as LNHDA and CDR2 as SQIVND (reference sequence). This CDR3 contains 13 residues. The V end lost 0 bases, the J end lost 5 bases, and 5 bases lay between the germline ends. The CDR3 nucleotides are TGTGCCAGTAGTATAGATCGAGATCAGCCCCAGCATTTT. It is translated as CASSIDRDQPQHF.

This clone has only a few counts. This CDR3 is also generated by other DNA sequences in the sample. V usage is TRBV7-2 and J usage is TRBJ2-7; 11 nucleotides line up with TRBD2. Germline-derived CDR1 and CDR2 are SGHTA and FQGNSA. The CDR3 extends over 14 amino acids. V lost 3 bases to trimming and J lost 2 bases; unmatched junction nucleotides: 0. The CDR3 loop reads CASSLGLAAYEQYF. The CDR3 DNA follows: TGTGCCAGCAGCTTGGGACTAGCGGCCTACGAGCAGTACTTC.

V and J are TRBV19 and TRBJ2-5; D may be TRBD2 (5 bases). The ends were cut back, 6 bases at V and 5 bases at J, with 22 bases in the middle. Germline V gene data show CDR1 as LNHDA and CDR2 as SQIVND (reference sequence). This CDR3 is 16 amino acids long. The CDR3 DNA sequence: TGTGCCAGTAGCCCCCGCGAGGACTTCGCCTCCGAGACCCAGTACTTC. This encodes CASSPREDFASETQYF. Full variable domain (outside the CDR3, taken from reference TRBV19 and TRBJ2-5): DGGITQSPKYLFRKEGQNVTLSCEQNLNHDAMYWYRQDPGQGLRLIYYSQIVNDFQKGDIAEGYSVSREKKESFPLTVTSAQKNPTAFYLCASSPREDFASETQYFGPGTRLLVL.

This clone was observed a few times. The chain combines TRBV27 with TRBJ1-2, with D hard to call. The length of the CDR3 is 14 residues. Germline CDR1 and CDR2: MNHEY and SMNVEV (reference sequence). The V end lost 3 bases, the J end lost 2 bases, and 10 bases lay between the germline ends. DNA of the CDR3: TGTGCCAGCAGTTTGAAAGGCGGGAACTATGGCTACACCTTC. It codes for CASSLKGGNYGYTF.

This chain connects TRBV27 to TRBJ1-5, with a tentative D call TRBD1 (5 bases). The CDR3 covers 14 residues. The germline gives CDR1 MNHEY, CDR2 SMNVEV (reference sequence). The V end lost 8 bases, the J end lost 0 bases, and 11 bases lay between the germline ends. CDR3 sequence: CASRRVNSNQPQHF. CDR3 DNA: TGTGCCAGCCGCAGGGTCAATAGCAATCAGCCCCAGCATTTT.

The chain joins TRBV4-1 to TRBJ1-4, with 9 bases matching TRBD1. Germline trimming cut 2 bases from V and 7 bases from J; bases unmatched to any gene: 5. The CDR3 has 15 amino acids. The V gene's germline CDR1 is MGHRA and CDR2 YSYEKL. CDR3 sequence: CASSQLDRGIEKLFF. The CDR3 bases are TGCGCCAGCAGCCAACTAGACAGGGGGATTGAAAAACTGTTTTTT.